The rows below give T cell receptor delta chains drawn from one sample of a study of gamma-delta chains in newborns, infants, children. TCRdb reapplied CATT to the reads. The table has more than 2,500 delta-chain clones, 2.6% seen once. Sample: blood. The receptors shown here come from a child who was a newborn, infant or young child, either healthy, febrile or measles-vaccinated (not recorded which). CDR3s include the opening cysteine and the closing phenylalanine or tryptophan. The order of the fields is clone size, V gene, D gene, J gene, CDR3 protein, CDR3 DNA. A D gene is named only where the DNA matches it firmly. Only part of the rows carry a size: once, few, many, or a class if the clone is expanded.

medium-sized	TRDV2	TRDD3	TRDJ1	CACDSLLGTHTDKLIF	TGTGCCTGTGACTCCCTACTGGGGACCCACACCGATAAACTCATCTTT
-	TRDV2	TRDD3	TRDJ1	CACDTLGDRAQGKHIF	TGTGCCTGTGACACGCTGGGGGATAGAGCCCAGGGTAAACACATCTTT
medium-sized	TRDV2	TRDD3	TRDJ1	CACDILGDNNPDKLIF	TGTGCCTGTGACATACTGGGGGATAACAATCCCGATAAACTCATCTTT
medium-sized	TRDV2	TRDD3	TRDJ1	CACDTLEGSSGDTSDKLIF	TGTGCCTGTGACACCCTAGAAGGTTCCTCCGGGGATACATCCGATAAACTCATCTTT
-	TRDV2	TRDD3	TRDJ3	CACDTAGGRSWDTRQMFF	TGTGCCTGTGACACCGCTGGGGGCCGCTCCTGGGACACCCGACAGATGTTTTTC
-	TRDV2	-	TRDJ1	CACDPVLDLNYTDKLIF	TGTGCCTGTGACCCTGTACTGGACCTAAATTACACCGATAAACTCATCTTT
medium-sized	TRDV2	TRDD3	TRDJ1	CACDTLGDTRDKLIF	TGTGCCTGTGACACCTTGGGGGATACTCGAGATAAACTCATCTTT
medium-sized	TRDV2	TRDD2	TRDJ1	CACDSLLPNVLPYTDKLIF	TGTGCCTGTGACTCCTTACTTCCTAACGTACTGCCGTACACCGATAAACTCATCTTT
medium-sized	TRDV2	TRDD3	TRDJ1	CACDPVGGSYTDKLIF	TGTGCCTGTGACCCTGTAGGGGGATCGTACACCGATAAACTCATCTTT
large	TRDV2	TRDD3	TRDJ3	CACDPTGGNSWDTRQMFF	TGTGCCTGTGACCCGACTGGGGGTAACTCCTGGGACACCCGACAGATGTTTTTC
large	TRDV2	-	TRDJ1	CACESLLERTDKLIF	TGTGCCTGTGAGTCCCTACTGGAGCGCACCGATAAACTCATCTTT
medium-sized	TRDV2	TRDD3	TRDJ1	CACDTVSRDTPDTDKLIF	TGTGCCTGTGACACCGTATCTAGGGATACGCCTGACACCGATAAACTCATCTTT
medium-sized	TRDV2	TRDD3	TRDJ1	CACDTVGDDDKLIF	TGTGCCTGTGACACCGTGGGGGATGACGATAAACTCATCTTT
medium-sized	TRDV2	TRDD3	TRDJ3	CACDATGGLSSWDTRQMFF	TGTGCCTGTGACGCTACTGGGGGATTAAGCTCCTGGGACACCCGACAGATGTTTTTC
large	TRDV2	TRDD3	TRDJ1	CACDALLGDTPDKLIF	TGTGCCTGTGACGCCTTACTGGGGGATACGCCCGATAAACTCATCTTT
few	TRDV2	TRDD3	TRDJ1	CACDPVSTGRIRRGADKPIF	TGTGCCTGTGACCCCGTCAGTACGGGGCGGATACGCCGAGGGGCCGATAAACCCATCTTT
-	TRDV2	TRDD3	TRDJ3	CACDTVLGGGSWDTRQMFF	TGTGCCTGTGACACGGTCTTAGGTGGGGGATCCTGGGACACCCGACAGATGTTTTTC
-	TRDV2	TRDD3	TRDJ3	CACDTVGVGDTSSWDTRQMFF	TGTGCCTGTGACACCGTGGGAGTGGGGGATACGAGTTCCTGGGACACCCGACAGATGTTTTTC
-	TRDV2	TRDD3	TRDJ2	CACVTVGGDDLLTAQLFF	TGTGCCTGTGTCACCGTTGGGGGAGACGACCTTTTGACGGCACAACTCTTCTTT
-	TRDV2	TRDD3	TRDJ1	CACDRLGDHTDKLTF	TGTGCCTGTGACAGACTGGGGGACCACACCGATAAACTCACCTTT
few	TRDV2	TRDD3	TRDJ1	CACDTVGSSGGLRGTDKLIF	TGTGCCTGTGACACCGTTGGATCCTCTGGGGGACTCCGAGGGACCGATAAACTCATCTTT
few	TRDV2	TRDD3	TRDJ3	CACDTAAGGYSWDTRQMFF	TGTGCCTGTGACACCGCGGCTGGGGGATACTCCTGGGACACCCGACAGATGTTTTTC
medium-sized	TRDV2	TRDD3	TRDJ1	CACDPVVGDPGLTDKLIF	TGTGCCTGTGACCCGGTGGTGGGGGATCCTGGTTTGACCGATAAACTCATCTTT
-	TRDV2	TRDD3	TRDJ3	CACDTVSGGSRSWDTRQMFF	TGTGCCTGTGACACCGTTTCCGGGGGATCACGCTCCTGGGACACCCGACAGATGTTTTTC
medium-sized	TRDV2	TRDD3	TRDJ1	CACDPLSGGYAVTDKLIF	TGTGCCTGTGACCCGCTTTCTGGGGGATACGCCGTAACCGATAAACTCATCTTT
few	TRDV2	-	TRDJ1	CACDSLLPTGDTYTDKLIF	TGTGCCTGTGACAGTTTACTTCCTACTGGGGATACGTACACCGATAAACTCATCTTT
-	TRDV2	TRDD3	TRDJ3	CACDGLLGDSTWETRQMFF	TGTGCCTGTGACGGTCTACTGGGGGATAGCACCTGGGAAACCCGACAGATGTTTTTC
medium-sized	TRDV2	TRDD3	TRDJ1	CACDTINTGGHGTDKLIF	TGTGCCTGTGACACGATCAATACTGGGGGACACGGAACCGATAAACTCATCTTT
medium-sized	TRDV2	TRDD3	TRDJ1	CACERLGDTDTDKLIF	TGTGCCTGTGAACGCTTGGGGGATACGGACACCGATAAACTCATCTTT
-	TRDV2	TRDD3	TRDJ3	CACDTLAGGYRPWDTRQMFF	TGTGCCTGTGACACACTCGCTGGGGGATACCGACCCTGGGACACCCGACAGATGTTTTTC
-	TRDV2	TRDD3	TRDJ1	CACDKLGDTAEYTDKPIF	TGTGCCTGTGACAAACTGGGGGATACTGCCGAGTACACCGATAAACCCATCTTT
medium-sized	TRDV2	TRDD3	TRDJ1	CACDHLLGDTSDKLIF	TGTGCCTGTGACCATCTACTGGGGGATACTTCCGATAAACTCATCTTT
few	TRDV2	-	TRDJ1	CACDRLLGAQYTDKLIF	TGTGCCTGTGACCGCCTACTAGGGGCCCAGTACACCGATAAACTCATCTTT
medium-sized	TRDV2	TRDD3	TRDJ1	CACDTVRDWGTEYTDKLIF	TGTGCCTGTGACACCGTGAGGGACTGGGGGACCGAGTACACCGATAAACTCATCTTT
medium-sized	TRDV2	TRDD3	TRDJ1	CACDTVRDWGTEYTDRLIF	TGTGCCTGTGACACCGTGAGGGACTGGGGGACCGAGTACACCGATAGACTCATCTTT
medium-sized	TRDV2	TRDD3	TRDJ1	CACDTLQGDTQSKKLIF	TGTGCCTGTGACACCCTACAGGGGGATACGCAATCGAAGAAACTCATCTTT
large	TRDV2	TRDD3	TRDJ1	CACDPLGVTDKLIF	TGTGCCTGTGACCCGCTGGGGGTCACCGATAAACTCATCTTT
large	TRDV2	TRDD3	TRDJ1	CACDTVRLATGGPHTDKLIF	TGTGCCTGTGACACCGTTCGGTTAGCGACTGGGGGACCCCACACCGATAAACTCATCTTT
medium-sized	TRDV2	TRDD3	TRDJ1	CACDTVATGGYKDTDKLIF	TGTGCCTGTGACACCGTAGCTACCGGGGGATACAAGGACACCGATAAACTCATCTTT
few	TRDV2	TRDD3	TRDJ2	CACDSTLGDTKLTAQLFF	TGTGCCTGTGACTCAACACTGGGGGATACTAAATTGACAGCACAACTCTTCTTT
-	TRDV2	TRDD3	TRDJ1	CACDTAGGITDKLIF	TGTGCCTGTGACACAGCTGGGGGAATCACCGATAAACTCATCTTT
-	TRDV2	TRDD3	TRDJ3	CACDTVGDTTGSSWDTRQMFF	TGTGCCTGTGACACCGTAGGGGATACGACGGGGAGCTCCTGGGACACCCGACAGATGTTTTTC
medium-sized	TRDV2	-	TRDJ1	CACDPVLAPRDKLIF	TGTGCCTGTGACCCCGTGTTGGCCCCTCGGGATAAACTCATCTTT
medium-sized	TRDV2	-	TRDJ2	CACDRLLGPTGLTAQLFF	TGTGCCTGTGACAGGTTACTGGGTCCAACGGGATTGACAGCACAACTCTTCTTT
few	TRDV2	-	TRDJ1	CACVTLRSQAGGMPITDKLIF	TGTGCCTGTGTCACCCTCCGGTCCCAAGCGGGAGGGATGCCGATCACCGATAAACTCATCTTT
few	TRDV2	TRDD3	TRDJ2	CACDSILGDTKLTAQLFF	TGTGCCTGTGACTCAATACTGGGGGATACTAAATTGACAGCACAACTCTTCTTT
medium-sized	TRDV2	TRDD3	TRDJ3	CACDKVAGGPTLSSWDTRQMFF	TGTGCCTGTGACAAGGTCGCTGGGGGCCCTACCCTAAGCTCCTGGGACACCCGACAGATGTTTTTC
-	TRDV2	TRDD3	TRDJ1	CACDTLGDKVTDKLIF	TGTGCCTGTGACACGCTGGGGGATAAAGTAACCGATAAACTCATCTTT
large	TRDV2	-	TRDJ1	CACDTLSGATDKLIF	TGTGCCTGTGACACCCTATCGGGGGCAACCGATAAACTCATCTTT
medium-sized	TRDV2	TRDD3	TRDJ1	CACDTVSGDTRNDKLIF	TGTGCCTGTGACACCGTATCTGGGGATACGAGGAACGATAAACTCATCTTT
-	TRDV2	-	TRDJ1	CACDTLGTHTDKLIF	TGTGCCTGTGACACGCTGGGGACCCACACCGATAAACTCATCTTT
few	TRAV38-2/DV8	TRDD3	TRDJ1	CARVLRYWGLTDKLIF	TGTGCTAGGGTGCTACGGTACTGGGGGCTAACCGATAAACTCATCTTT
medium-sized	TRAV29/DV5	-	TRDJ1	CAASARGPITINGGGPLDTDKLIF	TGTGCAGCAAGCGCGAGAGGCCCTATCACCATCAACGGAGGAGGACCCCTGGACACCGATAAACTCATCTTT